This TCR beta chain was captured by sequencing in a study of blood T cell repertoires in COVID-19 (dated by TCRdb to between 2020 and 2021). At the level of the whole study: Samples covering the acute and convalescent phases of COVID-19 were provided by collaborators in the United States, Italy and Spain. The material from the prospective study consisted of cDNA or gDNA derived from T cells, B-cell-depleted T cells, or PBMCs. Deeply sampled blood TCRbeta repertoires from subjects exposed to, actively infected with, or recovered from COVID-19 were included in the dataset. A freely available public database, intended as a resource for researchers studying the immune response to SARS-CoV-2, is where the repertoires were released. Samples came from the ongoing ImmuneRACE study (first 160 participants) plus 1,254 subjects from 6 global collaborators. Sample metadata almost always included a de-identified subject ID, COVID-19 status, age in years and sex. Where available, HLA class I and class II types were obtained from metadata supplied by the sample provider rather than from assay-based typing. Broader findings and caveats from the paper: The amount of clinical and demographic metadata varied by source and participant and was provided uncurated.

From its cysteine to its phenylalanine, the CDR3 spans 14 amino acids. Only CDR3 DNA is held: 42 bases, read in frame from base 1. CDR1 SEHNR and CDR2 FQNEAQ are derived from the germline V gene (reference sequence). V loses 4 bases, J loses 3 bases, and the germline ends lie 12 bases apart. The collaborating institutions used their own protocols to collect whole blood in K2EDTA tubes. For TCRbeta analysis, collaborators shipped samples as frozen whole blood, isolated PBMCs, or DNA extracted from either of those sample types. The immunoSEQ Assay, a bias-controlled multiplex PCR, was used to amplify TCRbeta CDR3 regions from genomic DNA. On the study's bioinformatics: The number of nucleated cells in each sample was estimated from the amplification of reference gene primers within the assay. To quantify the absolute abundance of each unique TCRbeta CDR3 rearrangement, sequence reads were collapsed and filtered. For each sample, productive Simpson clonality was calculated as the square root of Simpson's diversity index across productive rearrangements. As stored in TCRdb, this immuneACCESS dataset retains in-frame rearrangements with V and J assigned. A fraction of the clones does not appear; measured against another copy, unresolved V genes explain less than half of the discrepancy, and the remainder lacks a known reason. The V and J calls and clone size were taken over from that table, and D and trimming were inferred from the DNA. The sample yields roughly 100,000 clones; roughly nine tenths were counted once. The ten largest clones take up approximately 5.5% of the sample.

Remarks on this clone: Which antigen it targets is not known. It has no much larger one-base neighbor in the sample; base qualities were not kept.

The chain uses TRBV7-9 and TRBJ1-1, with no confidently assigned D gene. This TCR was recovered from a human donor in a cohort sampled during active COVID-19. Material for sequencing was peripheral blood. The CDR3 region reads CASSSPWTYTEAFF. The sequenced DNA is TGTGCCAGCAGCTCTCCATGGACTTACACTGAAGCTTTCTTT.